Detailed here is one T cell receptor (beta chain). Its antigen is not identified. The data were obtained in a study of identical twins. One entry per CDR3 protein results from TCRdb running MiXCR on the 5' RACE reads. The table records 1,800,000 or so distinct CDR3 sequences, under 35% of them present only once. Whole-study findings and limits: Those out-of-frame alpha sequences shared by twins showed an excess of low generation probability. Donors were not followed over many years; analysis was cross-sectional. Within cord blood, abundant beta clonotypes carried fewer insertions, but memory repertoires showed no such trend.

Input material: cord blood. The clonotype comes from a newborn girl in good health.

The CDR3 coding sequence is TGCAGTGCTAAGAGACAGGGGTCGGTCACAAACTATGGCTACACCTTC. Protein sequence: CSAKRQGSVTNYGYTF. The J gene is TRBJ1-2, the V gene TRBV20-1, with 8 bases fitting TRBD1. The CDR3 spans 16 residues. Looked up from germline, CDR1 is DFQATT and CDR2 is SNEGSKA (reference sequence). Unmatched junction bases numbered 12, after V lost 4 bases and J lost 2 bases.